This T cell receptor beta chain was captured by sequencing in a study of blood T cell repertoires in COVID-19. Study overall: Samples of COVID-19 (acute and convalescent) were obtained from the United States, Italy and Spain. In each case, the material was cDNA or gDNA derived from T cells, B-cell-depleted T cells, or PBMCs.

Per germline, CDR1 MDHEN and CDR2 SYDVKM. This CDR3 region has 14 residues. V was shortened by 3 bases and J by 4 bases, with 12 bases between the two germline ends. In the authors' workflow: Amplification with reference gene primers provided the estimates of nucleated cell counts. The table came from immunoSEQ multiplex PCR; TCRdb's copy has only in-frame clones and leaves some out. V and J calls and clone size are as listed in that table; D and trimming were resolved from the DNA. This table holds about 67,000 clones, about nine tenths found once. The sequencing sample was made of peripheral blood. The chain is built from TRBV28 and TRBJ1-1; no clear D. This TCR was recovered from a man aged 50-59 years with active COVID-19. The CDR3 loop reads CASSLLKSGTEAFF. CDR3 coding DNA: TGTGCCAGCAGTTTGCTCAAATCGGGCACTGAAGCTTTCTTT.